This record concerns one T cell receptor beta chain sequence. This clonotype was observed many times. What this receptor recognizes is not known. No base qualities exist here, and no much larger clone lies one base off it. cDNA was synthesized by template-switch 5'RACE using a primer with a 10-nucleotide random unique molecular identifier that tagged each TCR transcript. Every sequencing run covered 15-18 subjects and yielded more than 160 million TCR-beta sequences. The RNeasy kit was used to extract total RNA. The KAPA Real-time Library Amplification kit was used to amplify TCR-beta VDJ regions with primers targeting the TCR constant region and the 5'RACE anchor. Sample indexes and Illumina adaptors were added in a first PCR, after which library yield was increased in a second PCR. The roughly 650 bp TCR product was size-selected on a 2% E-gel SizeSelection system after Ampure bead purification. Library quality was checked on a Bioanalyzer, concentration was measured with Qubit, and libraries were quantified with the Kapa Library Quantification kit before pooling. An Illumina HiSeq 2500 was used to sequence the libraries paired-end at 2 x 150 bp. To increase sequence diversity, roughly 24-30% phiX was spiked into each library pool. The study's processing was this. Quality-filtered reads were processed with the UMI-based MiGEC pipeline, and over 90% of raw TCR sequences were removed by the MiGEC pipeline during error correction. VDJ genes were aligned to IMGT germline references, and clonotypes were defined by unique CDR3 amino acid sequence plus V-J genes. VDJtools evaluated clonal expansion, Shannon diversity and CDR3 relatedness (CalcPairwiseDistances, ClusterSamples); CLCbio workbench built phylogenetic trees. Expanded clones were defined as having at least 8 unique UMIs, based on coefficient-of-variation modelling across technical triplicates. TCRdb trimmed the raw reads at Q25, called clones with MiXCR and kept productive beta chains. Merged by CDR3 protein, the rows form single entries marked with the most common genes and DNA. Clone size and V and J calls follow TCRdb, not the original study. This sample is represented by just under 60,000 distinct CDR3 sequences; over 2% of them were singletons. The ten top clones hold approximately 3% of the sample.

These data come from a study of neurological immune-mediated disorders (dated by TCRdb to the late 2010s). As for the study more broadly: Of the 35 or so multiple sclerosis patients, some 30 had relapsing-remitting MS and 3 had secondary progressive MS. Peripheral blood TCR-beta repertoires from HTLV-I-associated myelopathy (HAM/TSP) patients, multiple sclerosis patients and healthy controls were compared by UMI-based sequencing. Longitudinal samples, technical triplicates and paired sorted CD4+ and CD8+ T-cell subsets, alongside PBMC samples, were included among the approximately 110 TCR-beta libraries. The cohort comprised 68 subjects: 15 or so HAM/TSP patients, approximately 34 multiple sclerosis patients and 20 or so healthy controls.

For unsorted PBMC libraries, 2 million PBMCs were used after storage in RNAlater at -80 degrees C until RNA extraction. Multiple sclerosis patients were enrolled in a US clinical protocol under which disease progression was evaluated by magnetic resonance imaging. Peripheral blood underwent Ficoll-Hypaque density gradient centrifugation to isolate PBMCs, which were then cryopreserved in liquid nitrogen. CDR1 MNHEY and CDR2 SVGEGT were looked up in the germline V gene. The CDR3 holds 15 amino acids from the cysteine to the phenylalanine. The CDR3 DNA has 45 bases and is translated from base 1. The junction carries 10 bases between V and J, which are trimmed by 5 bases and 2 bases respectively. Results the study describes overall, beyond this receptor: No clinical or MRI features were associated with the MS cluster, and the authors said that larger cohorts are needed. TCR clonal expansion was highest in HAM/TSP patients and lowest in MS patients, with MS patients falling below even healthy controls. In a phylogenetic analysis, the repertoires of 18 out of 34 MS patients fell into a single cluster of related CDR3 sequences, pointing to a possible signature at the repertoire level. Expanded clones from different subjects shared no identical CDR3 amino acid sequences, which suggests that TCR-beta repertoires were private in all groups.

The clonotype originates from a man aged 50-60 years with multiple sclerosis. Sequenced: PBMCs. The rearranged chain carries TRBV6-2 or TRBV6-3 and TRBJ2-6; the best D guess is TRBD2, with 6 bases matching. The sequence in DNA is TGTGCCAGCAGTCGGGGGATAACTGGGGCCAACGTCCTGACTTTC. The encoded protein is CASSRGITGANVLTF.